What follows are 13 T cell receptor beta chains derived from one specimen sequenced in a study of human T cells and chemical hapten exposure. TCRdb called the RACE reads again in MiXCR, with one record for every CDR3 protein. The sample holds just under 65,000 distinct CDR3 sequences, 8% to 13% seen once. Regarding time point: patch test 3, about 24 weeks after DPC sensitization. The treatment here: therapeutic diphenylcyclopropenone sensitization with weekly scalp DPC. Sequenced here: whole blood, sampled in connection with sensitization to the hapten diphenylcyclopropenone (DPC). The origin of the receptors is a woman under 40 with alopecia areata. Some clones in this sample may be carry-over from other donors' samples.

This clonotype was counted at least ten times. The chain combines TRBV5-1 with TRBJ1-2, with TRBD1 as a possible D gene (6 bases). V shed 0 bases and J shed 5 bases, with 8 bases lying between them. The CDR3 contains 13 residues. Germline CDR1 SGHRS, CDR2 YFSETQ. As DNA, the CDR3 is TGCGCCAGCAGCTTGGAACAGGGTTATGGCTACACCTTC. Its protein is CASSLEQGYGYTF.

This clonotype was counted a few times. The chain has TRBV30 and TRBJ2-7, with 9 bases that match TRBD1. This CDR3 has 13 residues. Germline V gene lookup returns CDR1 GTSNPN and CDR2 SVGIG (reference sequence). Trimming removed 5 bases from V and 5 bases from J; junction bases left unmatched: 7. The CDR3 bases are TGTGCCTGGGATTCCGGGACAGGGAACGAGCAGTACTTC. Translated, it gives CAWDSGTGNEQYF.

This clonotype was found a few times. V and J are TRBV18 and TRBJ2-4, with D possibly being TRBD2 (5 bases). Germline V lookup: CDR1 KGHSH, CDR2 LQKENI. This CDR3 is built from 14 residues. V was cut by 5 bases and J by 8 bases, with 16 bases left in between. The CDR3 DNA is TGTGCCAGCTCATTTTCTAGCCCGGCGGACATTCAGTACTTC. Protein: CASSFSSPADIQYF.

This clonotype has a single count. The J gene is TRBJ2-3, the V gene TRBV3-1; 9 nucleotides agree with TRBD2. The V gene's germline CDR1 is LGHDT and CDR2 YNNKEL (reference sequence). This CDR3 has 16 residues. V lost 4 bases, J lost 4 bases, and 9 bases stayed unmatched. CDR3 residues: CASSRYSGSGPDTQYF. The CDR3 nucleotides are TGTGCCAGCAGCCGGTATAGCGGGAGCGGCCCAGATACGCAGTATTTT.

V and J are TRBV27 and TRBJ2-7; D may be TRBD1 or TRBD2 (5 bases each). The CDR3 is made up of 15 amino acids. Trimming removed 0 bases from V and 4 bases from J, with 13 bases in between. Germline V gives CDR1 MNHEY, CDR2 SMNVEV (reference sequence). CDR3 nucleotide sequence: TGTGCCAGCAGTTTATCCGGGACGGATCGTTACGAGCAGTACTTC. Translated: CASSLSGTDRYEQYF.

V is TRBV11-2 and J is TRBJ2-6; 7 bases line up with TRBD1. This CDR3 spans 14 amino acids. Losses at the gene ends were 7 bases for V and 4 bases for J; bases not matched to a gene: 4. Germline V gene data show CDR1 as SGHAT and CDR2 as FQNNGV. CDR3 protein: CASTPRGGANVLTF. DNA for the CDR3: TGTGCCAGCACGCCCAGGGGGGGGGCCAACGTCCTGACTTTC.

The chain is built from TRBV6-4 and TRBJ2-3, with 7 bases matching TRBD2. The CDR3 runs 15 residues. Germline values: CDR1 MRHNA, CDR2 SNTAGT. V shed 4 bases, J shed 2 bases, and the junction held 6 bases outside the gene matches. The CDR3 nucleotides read TGTGCCAGCAGTGTTTCTAGCGGTTCCACAGATACGCAGTATTTT. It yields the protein CASSVSSGSTDTQYF.

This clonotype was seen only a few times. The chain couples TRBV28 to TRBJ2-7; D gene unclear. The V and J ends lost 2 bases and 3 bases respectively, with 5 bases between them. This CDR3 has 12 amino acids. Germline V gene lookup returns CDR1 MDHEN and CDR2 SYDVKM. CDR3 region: CASSLNLYEQYF. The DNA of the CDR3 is TGTGCCAGCAGTTTAAACCTCTACGAGCAGTACTTC.

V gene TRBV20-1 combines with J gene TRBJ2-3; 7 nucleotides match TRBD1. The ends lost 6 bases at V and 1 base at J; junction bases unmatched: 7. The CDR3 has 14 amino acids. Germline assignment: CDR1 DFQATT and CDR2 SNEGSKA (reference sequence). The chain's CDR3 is CSATDRAGTDTQYF. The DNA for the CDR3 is TGCAGTGCCACTGACAGGGCCGGCACAGATACGCAGTATTTT.

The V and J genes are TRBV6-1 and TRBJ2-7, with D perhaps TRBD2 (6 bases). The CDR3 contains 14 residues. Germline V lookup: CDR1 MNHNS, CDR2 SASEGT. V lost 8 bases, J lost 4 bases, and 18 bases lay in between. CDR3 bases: TGTGCCAGCCCCCCCGACGGGGGTAGTTACGAGCAGTACTTC. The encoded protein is CASPPDGGSYEQYF.

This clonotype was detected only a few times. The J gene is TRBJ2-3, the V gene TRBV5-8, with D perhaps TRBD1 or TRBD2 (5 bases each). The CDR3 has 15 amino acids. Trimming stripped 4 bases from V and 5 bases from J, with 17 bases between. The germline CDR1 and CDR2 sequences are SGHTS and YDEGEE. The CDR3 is CASSPGTVPRDTQYF. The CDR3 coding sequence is TGTGCCAGCAGCCCCGGGACGGTCCCGCGAGATACGCAGTATTTT.

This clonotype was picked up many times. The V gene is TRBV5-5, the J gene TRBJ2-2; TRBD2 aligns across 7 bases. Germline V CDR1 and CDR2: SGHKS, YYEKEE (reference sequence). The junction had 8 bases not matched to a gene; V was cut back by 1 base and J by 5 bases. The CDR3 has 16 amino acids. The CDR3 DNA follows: TGTGCCAGCAGCTTGAGGGCGGGAGATCTGACCGGGGAGCTGTTTTTT. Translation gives CASSLRAGDLTGELFF.

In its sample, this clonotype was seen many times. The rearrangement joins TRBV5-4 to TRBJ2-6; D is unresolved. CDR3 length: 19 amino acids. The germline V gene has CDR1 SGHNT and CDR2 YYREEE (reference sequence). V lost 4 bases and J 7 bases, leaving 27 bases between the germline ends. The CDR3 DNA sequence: TGTGCCAGCAGCCTCCAGCGCTGGTGGCTCGGAACCTCCGCCAACGTCCTGACTTTC. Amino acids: CASSLQRWWLGTSANVLTF.